One sample yielded the 23 T cell receptor beta chains listed below, sequenced in a study of T cells in Graves' hyperthyroidism and ophthalmopathy. Amplification yielded TCR beta CDR3 regions, with RNA transcripts as the source. An initial round of RT-PCR targeting the TCR CDR3 relied on the HTBI primer set. A single record per CDR3 protein comes from TCRdb applying MiXCR to the multiplex PCR reads. This sample carries some 400,000 distinct CDR3 sequences, roughly 14% of them seen once, and the ten largest clones take roughly 20%. The source material was blood. The source is a man in his thirties or forties with Graves' hyperthyroidism that later progressed to Graves' ophthalmopathy.

This clonotype appeared many times. The chain recombines TRBV28 with TRBJ2-7; a possible D gene is TRBD2 (5 bases). Trimming removed 3 bases from V and 7 bases from J, with 10 bases in between. The CDR3 extends over 12 amino acids. Germline V gene lookup returns CDR1 MDHEN and CDR2 SYDVKM. The DNA for the CDR3 is TGTGCCAGCAGTTTGCCCGAGCGGGAGCAGTACTTC. As protein: CASSLPEREQYF.

The chain combines TRBV2 with TRBJ1-3, with D possibly being TRBD1 (5 bases). The CDR3 runs 13 residues. CDR1 is SNHLY and CDR2 is FYNNEI in the germline V gene. The V end was cut by 7 bases, the J end by 3 bases, with 10 bases between. The CDR3, as DNA: TGTGCCAGCATTGGGGGGGTTGGAAACACCATATATTTT. Encoded protein: CASIGGVGNTIYF.

This sequence joins TRBV5-1 and TRBJ1-3, with TRBD1 as a possible D gene (5 bases). CDR3 size: 13 residues. V lost 7 bases and J 3 bases, leaving 11 bases between the germline ends. Germline CDR1 SGHRS, CDR2 YFSETQ. The chain's CDR3 is CASGAGYGNTIYF. CDR3 coding DNA: TGCGCCAGCGGGGCAGGGTATGGAAACACCATATATTTT.

A few counts support this clonotype. A junction boundary mismatches the germline segment, possibly from a read error. This CDR3 reads CTSSFKAGRGALFF. As DNA, the CDR3 is TGTACCAGCAGTTTTAAGGCAGGGCGGGGGGCACTGTTTTTT. The V call is TRBV27, the J call TRBJ1-4, with a possible D match to TRBD1 (6 bases). Germline CDR1 MNHEY, CDR2 SMNVEV (reference sequence). The CDR3 length is 14 residues.

This clonotype was detected ten times or more. J is TRBJ2-5 and V is TRBV15, with a tentative D call TRBD2 (5 bases). V lost 6 bases, J lost 5 bases, and 16 bases lay in between. This CDR3 region has 14 residues. Germline values: CDR1 LNHNV, CDR2 YYDKDF (reference sequence). DNA for the CDR3: TGTGCCACCAGGAGCGGTTCTTCCGGGGAGACCCAGTACTTC. This sequence encodes CATRSGSSGETQYF.

This clonotype was counted many times. The gene calls are TRBV28 and TRBJ1-4; 12 nucleotides align to TRBD1. The CDR3 totals 16 residues. CDR1 and CDR2 (germline): MDHEN, SYDVKM. With 4 bases clipped from V and 8 bases from J, the junction kept 8 bases outside the gene matches. CDR3 sequence (DNA): TGTGCCAGCAGTTCCGGGACAGGGGGCGCTGGCGAAAAACTGTTTTTT. Translating it yields CASSSGTGGAGEKLFF. Complete variable domain (other parts from reference TRBV28 and TRBJ1-4): DVKVTQSSRYLVKRTGEKVFLECVQDMDHENMFWYRQDPGLGLRLIYFSYDVKMKEKGDIPEGYSVSREKKERFSLILESASTNQTSMYLCASSSGTGGAGEKLFFGSGTQLSVL.

The V gene is TRBV7-9, the J gene TRBJ1-4; TRBD1 aligns across 8 bases. This CDR3 spans 17 amino acids. The ends lost 5 bases at V and 8 bases at J; junction bases unmatched: 16. The germline V gene has CDR1 SEHNR and CDR2 FQNEAQ (reference sequence). CDR3 in DNA: TGTGCCAGCAGCAGGTCCAGGGGGCCCAGCTCCTGGGAAAAACTGTTTTTT. Its translation: CASSRSRGPSSWEKLFF.

The chain links TRBV6-5 to TRBJ2-3; possible D gene TRBD2, 6 bases. Germline CDR1 and CDR2: MNHEY and SVGAGI. CDR3 size: 15 residues. V lost 2 bases and J 2 bases, leaving 11 bases between the germline ends. CDR3 nucleotides: TGTGCCAGCAGTTACCTCGCGGGGATCACAGATACGCAGTATTTT. This codes for CASSYLAGITDTQYF.

The table lists this clonotype with a few counts. V is TRBV5-1 and J is TRBJ2-1; 9 bases agree with TRBD2. V shed 0 bases and J 7 bases; nucleotides not matched to a gene: 5. The CDR3 extends over 15 amino acids. CDR1 is SGHRS, CDR2 YFSETQ, per germline. CDR3 residues: CASSLGLADGNEQFF. CDR3 in DNA: TGCGCCAGCAGCTTGGGACTAGCGGACGGGAATGAGCAGTTCTTC. Full variable domain (missing parts from reference TRBV5-1 and TRBJ2-1): KAGVTQTPRYLIKTRGQQVTLSCSPISGHRSVSWYQQTPGQGLQFLFEYFSETQRNKGNFPGRFSGRQFSNSRSEMNVSTLELGDSALYLCASSLGLADGNEQFFGPGTRLTVL.

This clonotype has at least ten counts. The chain joins TRBV6-1 to TRBJ1-4; tentatively, D is TRBD1 (5 bases). The CDR3 is 17 residues long. Looked up from germline, CDR1 is MNHNS and CDR2 is SASEGT. V lost 5 bases and J lost 0, with 16 bases in between. CDR3 amino acids: CASSLGRDGTTNEKLFF. For the CDR3, the DNA is TGTGCCAGCAGTCTGGGCCGGGACGGTACAACTAATGAAAAACTGTTTTTT.

The CDR3 DNA reads as TGCGCCAGCAGCCACGAGACAGGGGGCTGGGACTACGAGCAGTACTTC. Its translation is CASSHETGGWDYEQYF. The rearrangement links TRBV4-1 to TRBJ2-7, with 10 bases aligning to TRBD1. CDR1 MGHRA and CDR2 YSYEKL come from the germline V gene. V trimming: 3 bases; J trimming: 3 bases; junction bases outside the gene matches: 8. The CDR3 totals 16 residues.

The sample holds a few counts of this clonotype. The chain combines TRBV30 with TRBJ1-2; D perhaps matches TRBD1 (5 bases). CDR1 is GTSNPN and CDR2 is SVGIG in the germline V gene (reference sequence). The CDR3 covers 11 residues. V lost 4 bases, J lost 5 bases, and 8 bases lay in between. CDR3 DNA sequence: TGTGCCTGGATGACAGTTTATGGCTACACCTTC. Translating gives CAWMTVYGYTF.

This clonotype has a count of ten or more. The rearrangement uses TRBV28 and TRBJ1-2; D is uncertain. The V gene's germline CDR1 is MDHEN and CDR2 SYDVKM. The CDR3 extends over 11 amino acids. Trimming took off 7 bases at V and 1 base at J, with 4 bases between the two ends. The DNA of the CDR3 is TGTGCCAGCACGGGTAACTATGGCTACACCTTC. Residues: CASTGNYGYTF.

This clonotype was detected a few times. The chain employs TRBV12-3 or TRBV12-4 and TRBJ2-1, with 16 positions matching TRBD2. The junction had 10 bases not matched to a gene; V was cut back by 5 bases and J by 6 bases. The CDR3 runs to 18 residues. The CDR3 bases are TGTGCCAGCAGTGATCCGGGACTAGCGGGGGGGTATAGCAATGAGCAGTTCTTC. Residues: CASSDPGLAGGYSNEQFF.

Only a few counts were recorded for this clonotype. The V call is TRBV12-3 or TRBV12-4, the J call TRBJ2-1; a weak D match, TRBD1 (5 bases). Trimming pared 4 bases from V and 12 bases from J, leaving 13 bases between. The CDR3 consists of 12 residues. The CDR3 is CASSSLQGRQFF. Written as DNA, the CDR3 is TGTGCCAGCAGTTCTTTGCAGGGAAGGCAGTTCTTC.

This clonotype was counted many times. The chain links TRBV3-1 to TRBJ2-1; TRBD2 is a possible D gene (6 bases). The CDR3 has 15 amino acids. Deletions cut 4 bases from V and 12 bases from J, with 22 bases between. The germline V gene encodes CDR1 LGHDT and CDR2 YNNKEL (reference sequence). The CDR3 DNA is TGTGCCAGCAGCCTCGGACTAACTACAATGAGTGGGCAGTTCTTC. Protein product: CASSLGLTTMSGQFF.

This clonotype was picked up a small number of times. The rearrangement links TRBV20-1 to TRBJ2-2; no definite D call. The germline CDR1 and CDR2 sequences are DFQATT and SNEGSKA (reference sequence). This CDR3 is 13 amino acids long. Trimming pared 3 bases from V and 1 base from J, leaving 6 bases between. CDR3 sequence (DNA): TGCAGTGCTAGTAGCCAGAACACCGGGGAGCTGTTTTTT. It specifies CSASSQNTGELFF.

The rearrangement links TRBV18 to TRBJ1-3; D ambiguous. Germline loops: CDR1 KGHSH, CDR2 LQKENI. CDR3 length: 15 residues. The germline V and J ends were trimmed by 3 bases and 0 bases, with 9 bases remaining between them. Written as DNA, the CDR3 is TGTGCCAGCTCACCGGACGGAAGCTCTGGAAACACCATATATTTT. It specifies CASSPDGSSGNTIYF.

This clonotype was seen ten or more times. The gene calls are TRBV11-3 and TRBJ2-2, with a tentative D call TRBD2 (5 bases). The CDR3 covers 14 residues. The germline V gene has CDR1 SGHNT and CDR2 YENEEA. V dropped 3 bases and J dropped 7 bases, with 12 bases sitting between them. The CDR3 loop is CASSFFSVRGELFF. The CDR3 nucleotides read TGTGCCAGCAGCTTTTTTAGCGTCCGCGGGGAGCTGTTTTTT.

The V and J genes are TRBV28 and TRBJ2-3; TRBD1 agrees at 7 bases. V lost 1 base, J lost 1 base, and 8 bases stayed unmatched. Germline V gives CDR1 MDHEN, CDR2 SYDVKM. The CDR3 consists of 17 residues. This CDR3 reads CASSLSSTGWGTDTQYF. The DNA for the CDR3 is TGTGCCAGCAGTTTATCTTCGACAGGGTGGGGCACAGATACGCAGTATTTT.

The table lists this clonotype with many counts. The V gene is TRBV12-3 or TRBV12-4, the J gene TRBJ2-5; TRBD2 aligns across 9 bases. The junction had 11 bases not matched to a gene; V was cut back by 4 bases and J by 5 bases. The CDR3 length is 16 residues. This CDR3 reads CASSSARGGAGETQYF. In nucleotides, the CDR3 is TGTGCCAGCAGTTCGGCGCGCGGGGGGGCCGGGGAGACCCAGTACTTC.

A note on this clonotype: Being one base from a much bigger clone, this may be a read error. The V and J genes are TRBV18 and TRBJ1-4; D unresolved. The CDR3 contains 14 residues. Germline V gene data show CDR1 as KGHSH and CDR2 as LQKENI. The CDR3 here is CASSHRAADEKLLF. CDR3 nucleotide sequence: TGTGCCAGCTCACACAGAGCGGCTGATGAAAAACTGCTTTTT.

V usage is TRBV7-6 and J usage is TRBJ2-2; D might be TRBD1 (6 bases). Germline CDR1 SGHVS, CDR2 FNYEAQ. The V end was cut by 2 bases, the J end by 7 bases, with 17 bases between. The CDR3 is 16 amino acids. The CDR3 DNA reads as TGTGCCAGCAGCTTATCCCCCCCCCCAGGGGTCGGGGAGCTGTTTTTT. Translating it yields CASSLSPPPGVGELFF.